The T cell receptor beta chain under discussion was sequenced for a study of T-cell reconstitution after alpha-beta-depleted transplantation in children. This sample's TCRbeta library carried unique molecular identifier barcodes. TCRdb fed the PCR reads into MiXCR, producing one record per CDR3 protein. The table records about 500,000 distinct CDR3 sequences, approximately 29% of them present only once. Sequenced here: PBMCs from the stem cell graft donor, sampled from the stem cell graft. The clonotype comes from a human donor who donated a stem cell graft to a child with aplastic anemia.

The DNA for the CDR3 is TGTGCCAGCAGCTTAGTCGGCGGGAGTAGCTCCTACGAGCAGTACTTC. It is translated as CASSLVGGSSSYEQYF. The rearrangement links TRBV7-2 to TRBJ2-7, with 7 bases that match TRBD2. Germline V lookup: CDR1 SGHTA, CDR2 FQGNSA. CDR3 length: 16 amino acids. V lost 1 base to trimming and J lost 0 bases; unmatched junction nucleotides: 6.